This TCR beta chain emerged from a study of T-cell memory formation after mild COVID-19. In TCRdb, the 5' RACE reads were re-called with MiXCR into one record per CDR3 protein. The sample includes roughly 400,000 distinct CDR3 sequences, 18% of them seen just once. The CDR3 has 14 amino acids. Germline loops: CDR1 SGHRS, CDR2 YFSETQ. V dropped 1 base and J dropped 5 bases, with 10 bases sitting between them. This TCR was sampled from a man between 18 and 35 years old who had mild COVID-19 (a few samples of this study predate the infection). Cell type and time point are not known. The sequencing input was PBMCs or a T cell subset sorted from them (not recorded which). The chain uses TRBV5-1 and TRBJ1-3; no clear D. CDR3: CASSLSGLRNTIYF. In nucleotides, the CDR3 is TGCGCCAGCAGCTTGTCCGGGCTTAGAAACACCATATATTTT.